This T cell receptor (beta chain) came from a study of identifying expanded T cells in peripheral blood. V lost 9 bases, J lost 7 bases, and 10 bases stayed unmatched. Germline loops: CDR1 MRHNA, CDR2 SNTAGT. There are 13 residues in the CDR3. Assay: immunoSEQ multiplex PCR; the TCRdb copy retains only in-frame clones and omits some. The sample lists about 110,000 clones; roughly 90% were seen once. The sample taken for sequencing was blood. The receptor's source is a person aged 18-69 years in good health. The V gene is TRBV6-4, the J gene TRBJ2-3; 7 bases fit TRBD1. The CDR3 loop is CASRSEGAHTQYF. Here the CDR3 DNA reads TGTGCCAGTCGGTCAGAGGGGGCGCATACGCAGTATTTT.